A single sample is the source of the 26 T cell receptor beta chains below, sequenced in a study of blood T cell repertoires in COVID-19. The protocol was immunoSEQ multiplex PCR, while the TCRdb copy is restricted to in-frame clones and leaves out a portion. The table shows some 300,000 clones, with 88% occurring only once. Sequenced: peripheral blood. The receptor source for this set is a woman in her twenties or thirties who had recovered from COVID-19.

V is TRBV15 and J is TRBJ2-2; TRBD1 might be the D (5 bases). The CDR3 extends over 15 amino acids. The germline V gene has CDR1 LNHNV and CDR2 YYDKDF (reference sequence). V was cut by 2 bases and J by 2 bases, with 9 bases left in between. The CDR3 protein is CATSRSTGNTGELFF. DNA of the CDR3: TGTGCCACCAGCAGATCTACAGGCAACACCGGGGAGCTGTTTTTT.

V usage is TRBV19 and J usage is TRBJ1-1, with TRBD1 matching 9 bases. Trimming cost V 5 bases and J 0 bases; bases outside gene matches: 7. Germline-derived CDR1 and CDR2 are LNHDA and SQIVND (reference sequence). This CDR3 spans 16 amino acids. Here the CDR3 reads CASSPGTGRMNTEAFF. CDR3 DNA: TGTGCCAGTAGTCCCGGGACAGGGAGAATGAACACTGAAGCTTTCTTT.

The V call is TRBV29-1, the J call TRBJ2-3, with D perhaps TRBD1 (5 bases). This CDR3 contains 15 residues. V was trimmed by 0 bases and J by 0 bases, leaving 10 bases between them. The germline V gene has CDR1 SQVTM and CDR2 ANQGSEA. The CDR3 loop is CSVEEDIASTDTQYF. The CDR3 DNA sequence: TGCAGCGTTGAAGAGGACATCGCTAGCACAGATACGCAGTATTTT.

V usage is TRBV27 and J usage is TRBJ1-5, with a weak D call TRBD1 (6 bases). This CDR3 is built from 16 residues. The germline gives CDR1 MNHEY, CDR2 SMNVEV (reference sequence). The V and J ends lost 7 bases and 6 bases respectively, with 22 bases between them. CDR3 DNA: TGTGCCAGCATCAAACCTCTGCAGGGGAGAGTTCAGCCCCAGCATTTT. This gives the protein CASIKPLQGRVQPQHF.

The chain couples TRBV18 to TRBJ2-5; TRBD1 agrees at 10 bases. CDR1 and CDR2 (germline): KGHSH, LQKENI. The CDR3 runs to 15 residues. J lost 4 bases, V lost 4 bases, and 6 bases had no gene match. The CDR3: CASSLGTGARETQYF. Here the CDR3 DNA reads TGTGCCAGCTCACTCGGGACAGGGGCAAGAGAGACCCAGTACTTC.

CDR3 bases: TGCAGCGTTGGACAGGGTGCGACGGGTACGCAGTATTTT. Translating gives CSVGQGATGTQYF. The rearrangement links TRBV29-1 to TRBJ2-3; 7 nucleotides agree with TRBD1. Germline values: CDR1 SQVTM, CDR2 ANQGSEA. The CDR3 is 13 residues long. V trimming: 4 bases; J trimming: 8 bases; junction bases outside the gene matches: 9.

This clone was detected a few times. The V and J genes are TRBV7-2 and TRBJ2-7; D is undetermined. V lost 1 base and J 0 bases, leaving 10 bases between the germline ends. This CDR3 has 15 amino acids. Per germline, CDR1 SGHTA and CDR2 FQGNSA. The CDR3 DNA reads as TGTGCCAGCAGCTTAGACACTATGCGCTCCTACGAGCAGTACTTC. This codes for CASSLDTMRSYEQYF.

The chain links TRBV28 to TRBJ2-7, with D hard to call. V was cut by 2 bases and J by 2 bases, with 4 bases left in between. The CDR3 totals 12 residues. Per germline, CDR1 MDHEN and CDR2 SYDVKM. The CDR3, as DNA: TGTGCCAGCAGTTTAATCACCTACGAGCAGTACTTC. The encoded protein is CASSLITYEQYF.

CDR3 protein: CASSLEGVGGYTF. The CDR3 nucleotides read TGCGCCAGCAGCTTGGAAGGGGTGGGTGGCTACACCTTC. This sequence joins TRBV5-1 and TRBJ1-2, with D possibly matching TRBD1 (5 bases). The CDR3 has 13 amino acids. V was pared by 0 bases and J by 7 bases, with 10 bases between. The germline CDR1 and CDR2 sequences are SGHRS and YFSETQ.

V and J are TRBV2 and TRBJ2-6; D may be TRBD1 (6 bases). V gave up 8 bases and J gave up 0 bases, with 23 bases separating them. CDR1 SNHLY and CDR2 FYNNEI come from the germline V gene. The CDR3 is 19 residues long. DNA of the CDR3: TGTGCCAGCTTCGGCGAACAGGGAAATGGCTTCTCTGGGGCCAACGTCCTGACTTTC. It encodes CASFGEQGNGFSGANVLTF.

The V call is TRBV3-1 (or the pseudogene TRBV3-2), the J call TRBJ2-2, with a tentative D call TRBD1 (6 bases). The CDR3 extends over 14 amino acids. Germline-derived CDR1 and CDR2 are LGHDT and YNNKEL (reference sequence). V lost 2 bases, J lost 8 bases, and 12 bases lay in between. The CDR3 DNA sequence: TGTGCCAGCAGCCAACCTTACAGGGTAGGGGAGCTGTTTTTT. Amino acid sequence: CASSQPYRVGELFF.

V and J are TRBV28 and TRBJ2-7, with D possibly matching TRBD2 (6 bases). This CDR3 has 15 amino acids. V was clipped by 3 bases and J by 5 bases, with 17 bases between them. In germline, CDR1 is MDHEN, CDR2 SYDVKM. In nucleotides, the CDR3 is TGTGCCAGCAGTTTGGTCTGGGCAGGCGGGAACGAGCAGTACTTC. As protein: CASSLVWAGGNEQYF. The variable domain in full, completed from reference TRBV28 and TRBJ2-7, reads DVKVTQSSRYLVKRTGEKVFLECVQDMDHENMFWYRQDPGLGLRLIYFSYDVKMKEKGDIPEGYSVSREKKERFSLILESASTNQTSMYLCASSLVWAGGNEQYFGPGTRLTVT.

The rearrangement joins TRBV6-5 to TRBJ2-7; 7 bases align to TRBD2. The CDR3 consists of 15 residues. The trim removed 6 bases at V and 0 bases at J, leaving 8 bases unmatched. In germline, CDR1 is MNHEY, CDR2 SVGAGI. The CDR3 bases are TGTGCCAGCAGGGCGAGGAGCGGGGACTCCTACGAGCAGTACTTC. Protein: CASRARSGDSYEQYF.

This chain connects TRBV28 to TRBJ1-1; TRBD1 is a possible D gene (5 bases). In germline, CDR1 is MDHEN, CDR2 SYDVKM. V lost 3 bases, J lost 8 bases, and 13 bases lay in between. This CDR3 region has 13 residues. CDR3 in DNA: TGTGCCAGCAGTTTTGGCAGGGCTTCCGAAGCTTTCTTT. The encoded protein is CASSFGRASEAFF. Full variable domain (missing parts from reference TRBV28 and TRBJ1-1): DVKVTQSSRYLVKRTGEKVFLECVQDMDHENMFWYRQDPGLGLRLIYFSYDVKMKEKGDIPEGYSVSREKKERFSLILESASTNQTSMYLCASSFGRASEAFFGQGTRLTVV.

This chain links TRBV28 with TRBJ1-6; weak D call: TRBD1 (6 bases). V lost 6 bases, J lost 10 bases, and 13 bases lay in between. Germline V lookup: CDR1 MDHEN, CDR2 SYDVKM. The CDR3 loop spans 13 amino acids. CDR3 in DNA: TGTGCCAGCAGGAAGGACAGTAGATCACCCCTCCACTTT. Translating gives CASRKDSRSPLHF.

The gene calls are TRBV5-1 and TRBJ2-3; D gene ambiguous. V was trimmed by 4 bases and J by 2 bases, leaving 14 bases between them. The CDR3 loop spans 15 amino acids. Germline CDR1 SGHRS, CDR2 YFSETQ. The CDR3 here is CASSPAEGSTDTQYF. The CDR3 DNA follows: TGCGCCAGCAGCCCGGCGGAAGGATCCACAGATACGCAGTATTTT. Using reference TRBV5-1 and TRBJ2-3 for the parts outside the CDR3, the full variable domain is KAGVTQTPRYLIKTRGQQVTLSCSPISGHRSVSWYQQTPGQGLQFLFEYFSETQRNKGNFPGRFSGRQFSNSRSEMNVSTLELGDSALYLCASSPAEGSTDTQYFGPGTRLTVL.

The chain is built from TRBV7-2 and TRBJ2-7; 10 bases match TRBD1. The CDR3 has 14 residues. Germline V lookup: CDR1 SGHTA, CDR2 FQGNSA. Losses at the gene ends were 3 bases for V and 3 bases for J; bases not matched to a gene: 2. The CDR3 nucleotides are TGTGCCAGCAGCTTGGACAGGGGGTTCTACGAGCAGTACTTC. Its translation: CASSLDRGFYEQYF.

V usage is TRBV7-9 and J usage is TRBJ2-1; 7 bases fit TRBD1. Germline V gene sequence: CDR1 SEHNR, CDR2 FQNEAQ (reference sequence). This CDR3 has 13 amino acids. Trimming took 4 bases from V and 7 from J; bases not matched to a gene: 4. CDR3 sequence: CASSYLQGNEQFF. CDR3 DNA: TGTGCCAGCAGCTACCTACAGGGGAATGAGCAGTTCTTC.

The rearrangement joins TRBV3-1 (or the pseudogene TRBV3-2) to TRBJ2-5, with 8 bases that match TRBD2. Germline assignment: CDR1 LGHDT and CDR2 YNNKEL (reference sequence). V shed 0 bases, J shed 4 bases, and the junction held 10 bases outside the gene matches. This CDR3 is built from 17 residues. CDR3 loop: CASSQDRGGGISETQYF. Here the CDR3 DNA reads TGTGCCAGCAGCCAAGATCGGGGCGGGGGGATCTCAGAGACCCAGTACTTC.

The chain combines TRBV5-1 with TRBJ1-1, with 9 bases lining up with TRBD1. The CDR3 covers 14 residues. Germline values: CDR1 SGHRS, CDR2 YFSETQ. Trimming cost V 4 bases and J 2 bases; bases outside gene matches: 3. CDR3 protein: CASSRDRVNTEAFF. The CDR3 coding sequence is TGCGCCAGCAGCCGGGACAGGGTAAACACTGAAGCTTTCTTT.

The CDR3 is CASSPDSPRRSYGYTF. CDR3 sequence (DNA): TGTGCCAGCTCACCAGACAGTCCCCGACGGTCATATGGCTACACCTTC. V is TRBV18 and J is TRBJ1-2; TRBD1 is a possible D gene (5 bases). CDR3 size: 16 residues. Germline values: CDR1 KGHSH, CDR2 LQKENI. The V gene lost 2 bases and the J gene lost 5 bases, with 18 bases spanning the gap.

V and J are TRBV20-1 and TRBJ2-5; D is ambiguous. The CDR3 spans 14 residues. Deletions cut 3 bases from V and 2 bases from J, with 13 bases between. Germline-derived CDR1 and CDR2 are DFQATT and SNEGSKA (reference sequence). The CDR3 DNA reads as TGCAGTGCTAGTTACCGCAGTTCACAAGAGACCCAGTACTTC. Its protein is CSASYRSSQETQYF.

The J gene is TRBJ2-5, the V gene TRBV7-8; 9 positions agree with TRBD2. The CDR3 loop spans 16 amino acids. After removal of 3 bases from V and 5 bases from J, the junction contained 10 bases not matched to a gene. The germline V gene has CDR1 SGHVS and CDR2 FQNEAQ. The CDR3 nucleotides read TGTGCCAGCAGCTTCCTGGGTAGCGGGGGATCGGAGACCCAGTACTTC. Amino acids: CASSFLGSGGSETQYF. Full variable domain (remainder filled in from reference TRBV7-8 and TRBJ2-5): GAGVSQSPRYKVAKRGQDVALRCDPISGHVSLFWYQQALGQGPEFLTYFQNEAQLDKSGLPSDRFFAERPEGSVSTLKIQRTQQEDSAVYLCASSFLGSGGSETQYFGPGTRLLVL.

As concerns this clone: Other DNA variants within this sample encode the same CDR3. The rearrangement joins TRBV20-1 to TRBJ2-5; TRBD1 matches 9 bases. V lost 3 bases and J lost 5; bases outside the gene matches: 4. Germline assignment: CDR1 DFQATT and CDR2 SNEGSKA (reference sequence). This CDR3 has 13 amino acids. The DNA of the CDR3 is TGCAGTGCTAGTCCGGGACAGGGTGAGACCCAGTACTTC. Translation: CSASPGQGETQYF.

The chain uses TRBV19 and TRBJ2-1, with D unresolved. CDR3 size: 14 residues. Germline V gene data show CDR1 as LNHDA and CDR2 as SQIVND (reference sequence). V was trimmed by 6 bases and J by 4 bases, leaving 13 bases between them. CDR3 sequence (DNA): TGTGCCAGTAGAAACTTTGGGCCATACAATGAGCAGTTCTTC. Protein product: CASRNFGPYNEQFF.

The rearrangement links TRBV6-5 to TRBJ2-5; maybe TRBD1 (5 bases). The CDR3 length is 14 residues. CDR1 and CDR2 (germline): MNHEY, SVGAGI. V was shortened by 6 bases and J by 1 base, with 12 bases between the two germline ends. Here the CDR3 DNA reads TGTGCCAGCAGAGGCTATGACAGCCAAGAGACCCAGTACTTC. Protein sequence: CASRGYDSQETQYF.